One T cell receptor (beta chain) is described in this entry. Antigen unknown. The entry originates in a study of T cells in Graves' hyperthyroidism and ophthalmopathy. Thyroid ultrasound and orbital computed tomography, with clinical symptoms and serum thyroxine and TRAb, informed diagnoses. It was RNA transcripts that yielded the amplified TCR beta CDR3 regions. TCR CDR3 underwent first-round RT-PCR with the HTBI primer set. TCRdb independently ran MiXCR on the multiplex PCR reads; one entry per CDR3 protein. The sample includes 550,000 to 700,000 distinct CDR3 sequences, under 60% of them seen just once. Study results and caveats: A model of 13 V-J pairs discriminated ophthalmopathy from stable hyperthyroidism. Ophthalmopathy onset followed model prediction by a median about seven months. Most expanded thyroid clonotypes above 0.001 recurred in blood.

What was sequenced was peripheral blood or thyroid tissue (not recorded which). This receptor was taken from an adult woman with Graves' disease, either hyperthyroidism or ophthalmopathy (not recorded which).

The CDR3 protein is CASSVRGLAGVGETQYF. The CDR3 DNA sequence: TGTGCCAGCAGTGTTCGGGGACTAGCGGGAGTTGGAGAGACCCAGTACTTC. The chain joins TRBV2 to TRBJ2-5, with 14 nucleotides matching TRBD2. CDR1 SNHLY and CDR2 FYNNEI come from the germline V gene. V lost 4 bases to trimming and J lost 4 bases; unmatched junction nucleotides: 8. CDR3 size: 17 residues.